Listed below are T cell receptor beta chains from one sample, sequenced in a study of blood T cell repertoires in COVID-19. TCRdb's copy holds only in-frame clones and misses some; the assay was immunoSEQ multiplex PCR. The data hold 300,000 to 400,000 clones, with around 84% observed a single time. The sequencing input was peripheral blood. These receptor sequences come from a human donor in a cohort sampled during active COVID-19. The CDR3 runs from the conserved cysteine through the conserved F or W. D genes are given only for firm matches. Size is stated for part of the rows, as once, few or many counts, or as a class when the clone is expanded.

TRBD1 TRBJ2-7 NA TRBV5-1 CASSLARDSYEQYF TGCGCCAGCAGTTTGGCCCGGGACAGTTACGAGCAGTACTTC
TRBD2 TRBJ2-7 NA TRBV15 CATSRGELAGYEQYF TGTGCCACCAGCAGAGGTGAACTAGCGGGCTACGAGCAGTACTTC
TRBD2 TRBJ2-3 NA TRBV7-8 CASSLGSSGAITDTQYF TGTGCCAGCAGCTTAGGTTCGAGCGGGGCGATCACAGATACGCAGTATTTT
NA TRBJ1-2 NA TRBV12-3/TRBV12-4 CASREQGLYGYTF TGTGCCAGCAGAGAACAGGGTCTCTATGGCTACACCTTC
NA TRBJ1-5 NA TRBV4-1 CASSQDPWAGKGNQPQHF TGCGCCAGCAGCCAAGATCCTTGGGCAGGAAAAGGCAATCAGCCCCAGCATTTT
NA TRBJ2-3 NA TRBV19 CASSIQLQVEGTDTQYF TGTGCCAGTAGTATACAGTTGCAGGTGGAGGGCACAGATACGCAGTATTTT
TRBD1 TRBJ1-2 NA TRBV9 CASTKGQGHGYTF TGTGCCAGCACGAAAGGACAGGGCCATGGCTACACCTTC
TRBD1 TRBJ1-1 NA TRBV28 CASSPSRTGGIWAFF TGTGCCAGCAGCCCATCAAGGACAGGGGGCATATGGGCTTTCTTT
NA TRBJ2-7 NA TRBV3-1/TRBV3-2 CASSQETRGQYF TGTGCCAGCAGCCAAGAAACCCGGGGGCAGTACTTC
NA TRBJ1-1 NA TRBV28 CVTLQNTEAFF TGTGTGACTCTACAGAACACTGAAGCTTTCTTT
NA TRBJ2-7 NA TRBV9 CASSPGDLPSYEQYF TGTGCCAGCAGCCCGGGGGACCTACCTTCCTACGAGCAGTACTTC
TRBD2 TRBJ2-1 NA TRBV19 CASSSTSGRPNEQFF TGTGCCAGTAGTAGCACTAGCGGGAGGCCTAATGAGCAGTTCTTC
NA TRBJ1-2 NA TRBV19 CASSILGTSYGYTF TGTGCCAGTAGTATACTGGGCACTTCCTATGGCTACACCTTC
NA TRBJ2-6 NA TRBV3-1/TRBV3-2 CASSPLRLNVLTF TGTGCCAGCAGCCCTCTCCGTCTCAACGTCCTGACTTTC
NA TRBJ2-5 once TRBV4-2 CASSQAQKETQYF TGTGCCAGCAGCCAAGCGCAGAAAGAGACCCAGTACTTC
NA TRBJ1-3 NA TRBV5-1 CASSAGGGNTIYF TGCGCCAGCAGCGCCGGAGGTGGAAACACCATATATTTT
NA TRBJ1-1 once TRBV5-1 CASSSSAGIGNTEAFF TGCGCCAGCAGCTCTTCCGCAGGGATCGGGAACACTGAAGCTTTCTTT
NA TRBJ2-3 NA TRBV7-9 CASSLGGTPSPQYF TGTGCCAGCAGCTTAGGGGGGACTCCTTCGCCGCAGTATTTT
NA TRBJ2-7 NA TRBV10-1 CASTTPVWDSSYEQYF TGCGCCAGCACCACCCCTGTTTGGGACTCGTCCTACGAGCAGTACTTC
NA TRBJ2-5 NA TRBV9 CASSVGPGETQYF TGTGCCAGCAGCGTAGGGCCGGGGGAGACCCAGTACTTC
TRBD1 TRBJ1-6 NA TRBV13 CASSVGQGRSPLHF TGTGCCAGCAGCGTGGGACAGGGCCGCTCACCCCTCCACTTT
TRBD2 TRBJ2-5 once TRBV7-2 CASSLAATRETQYF TGTGCCAGCAGCCTAGCGGCCACCAGAGAGACCCAGTACTTC
TRBD1 TRBJ2-2 NA TRBV10-3 CAISETGVNTGELFF TGTGCCATCAGTGAGACAGGGGTGAACACCGGGGAGCTGTTTTTT
NA TRBJ2-4 NA TRBV30 CAWSVLGTLNIQYF TGTGCCTGGAGTGTACTTGGGACTTTAAACATTCAGTACTTC
NA TRBJ2-1 few TRBV7-9 CASSLSQEQFF TGTGCCAGCAGCTTATCACAGGAGCAGTTCTTC
TRBD2 TRBJ2-2 NA TRBV30 CAWSHGLAGGVRELFF TGTGCCTGGAGCCATGGGCTAGCGGGGGGCGTCCGGGAGCTGTTTTTT
NA TRBJ2-1 NA TRBV6-2/TRBV6-3 CASSLSGGPYNEQFF TGTGCCAGCAGCCTGTCGGGCGGGCCTTACAATGAGCAGTTCTTC
TRBD2 TRBJ2-7 NA TRBV5-5 CASSLWREGNNEQYF TGTGCCAGCAGCTTGTGGCGGGAGGGCAACAACGAGCAGTACTTC
NA TRBJ2-3 NA TRBV28 CASSLARGTDTQYF TGTGCCAGCAGTTTAGCTAGGGGGACAGATACGCAGTATTTT
TRBD1 TRBJ1-1 NA TRBV29-1 CSVCRDRGLTEAFF TGCAGCGTTTGCCGGGACAGGGGGCTCACTGAAGCTTTCTTT
TRBD1 TRBJ2-3 NA TRBV24-1 CATSDFGTGKADTQYF TGTGCCACCAGTGATTTCGGGACAGGGAAAGCGGATACGCAGTATTTT
TRBD1 TRBJ2-2 NA TRBV7-9 CASSSPPLGTGESGELFF TGTGCCAGCAGCTCACCCCCCCTAGGGACAGGGGAATCCGGGGAGCTGTTTTTT
TRBD1 TRBJ1-5 NA TRBV24-1 CATRGTGPFVGNQPQHF TGTGCCACCAGAGGGACAGGTCCCTTCGTGGGCAATCAGCCCCAGCATTTT
NA TRBJ2-7 NA TRBV11-2 CASSLAFGPRHYEQYF TGTGCCAGCAGCTTAGCGTTTGGCCCACGCCACTACGAGCAGTACTTC
NA TRBJ1-2 NA TRBV2 CASSVDRFGGYTF TGTGCCAGCAGTGTGGATAGGTTCGGGGGCTACACCTTC
NA TRBJ2-3 few TRBV4-1 CASSQEGVSTDTQYF TGCGCCAGCAGCCAAGAGGGCGTCTCCACAGATACGCAGTATTTT
NA TRBJ1-4 NA TRBV5-5 CASSGTLANEKLFF TGTGCCAGCAGCGGGACTTTGGCTAATGAAAAACTGTTTTTT
NA TRBJ2-7 NA TRBV18 CASSPSGQGPRGEQYF TGTGCCAGCTCACCATCCGGCCAGGGGCCAAGGGGGGAGCAGTACTTC
TRBD1 TRBJ2-2 NA TRBV30 CAWMTGQNTGELFF TGTGCCTGGATGACAGGGCAGAACACCGGGGAGCTGTTTTTT
NA TRBJ1-2 NA TRBV6-1 CASSEQMASLRGYTF TGTGCCAGCAGTGAACAAATGGCCTCGCTTCGTGGCTACACCTTC
TRBD2 TRBJ2-3 NA TRBV30 CAWSVPSGGLDTQYF TGTGCCTGGAGTGTACCCAGCGGGGGTCTGGATACGCAGTATTTT
NA TRBJ1-2 few TRBV5-6 CASIAQGASYGYTF TGTGCCAGCATCGCCCAAGGGGCCTCCTATGGCTACACCTTC
TRBD1 TRBJ1-4 NA TRBV4-2 CASSQASTGTNEKLFF TGTGCCAGCAGCCAAGCTTCGACAGGGACGAATGAAAAACTGTTTTTT
NA TRBJ1-6 NA TRBV19 CASSIGGSQNSPLHF TGTGCCAGTAGTATAGGGGGCAGCCAGAATTCACCCCTCCACTTT
NA TRBJ2-1 NA TRBV19 CASRGAGPSYNEQFF TGTGCCAGTAGGGGAGCGGGTCCTTCCTACAATGAGCAGTTCTTC
NA TRBJ1-4 NA TRBV28 CASSPSSGSDEKLFF TGTGCCAGCAGCCCATCGTCAGGGTCGGATGAAAAACTGTTTTTT
TRBD1 TRBJ2-1 NA TRBV5-1 CASSQGQGNEQFF TGCGCCAGCAGCCAGGGACAGGGCAATGAGCAGTTCTTC
NA TRBJ2-7 NA TRBV5-1 CASSLGQAGDEQYF TGCGCCAGCAGCTTGGGGCAGGCAGGGGACGAGCAGTACTTC